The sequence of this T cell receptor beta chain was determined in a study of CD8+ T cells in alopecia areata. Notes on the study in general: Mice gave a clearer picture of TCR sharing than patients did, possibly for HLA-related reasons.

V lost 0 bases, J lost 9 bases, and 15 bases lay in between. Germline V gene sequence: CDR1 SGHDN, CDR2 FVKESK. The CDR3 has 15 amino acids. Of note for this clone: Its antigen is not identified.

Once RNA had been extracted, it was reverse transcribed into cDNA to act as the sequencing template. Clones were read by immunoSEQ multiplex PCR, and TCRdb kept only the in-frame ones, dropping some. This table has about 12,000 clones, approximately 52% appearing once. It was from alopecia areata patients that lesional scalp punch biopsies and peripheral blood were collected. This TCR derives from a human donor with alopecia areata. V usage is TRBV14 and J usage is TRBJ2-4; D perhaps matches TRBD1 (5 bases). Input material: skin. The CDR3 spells CASSQDLSGQGIQYF. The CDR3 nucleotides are TGTGCCAGCAGCCAAGATCTTTCTGGACAAGGCATTCAGTACTTC.